The 25 T cell receptor beta chains in this list originate from one sample, sequenced in a study of T cells in Graves' hyperthyroidism and ophthalmopathy (dated by TCRdb to about 2019). Library method: multiplex PCR. The sequencing machine was an Illumina HiSeq 2000. Amplification of TCR beta CDR3 regions was carried out from RNA transcripts. A first-round RT-PCR of the TCR CDR3 used the HTBI primer set with the Qiagen OneStep RT-PCR kit. TCRdb redid the processing of the public reads, applying fastp at Q25 and MiXCR, and retained in-frame beta chains. Rows with a matching CDR3 protein are joined into one entry that keeps the most common DNA and genes. The sample table holds some 360,000 distinct CDR3 sequences, of which 15% to 20% were seen once. Jointly, the top ten make up 15% of the sample. The sequenced material came from blood. The receptors were gathered from a woman in her thirties or forties with Graves' ophthalmopathy.

This clonotype was picked up a small number of times. CDR3 sequence: CASRSEGGLTEAFF. For the CDR3, the DNA is TGTGCCAGCAGGAGCGAGGGGGGGCTGACTGAAGCTTTCTTT. This chain uses TRBV2 with TRBJ1-1; possible D gene TRBD1, 6 bases. This CDR3 comprises 14 residues. Germline assignment: CDR1 SNHLY and CDR2 FYNNEI. V shed 6 bases and J shed 5 bases, with 16 bases lying between them.

This clonotype was detected many times. V and J are TRBV4-1 and TRBJ1-2; the D gene is possibly TRBD1 (5 bases). CDR1 and CDR2 from the germline V gene are MGHRA and YSYEKL. V was pared by 1 base and J by 4 bases, with 10 bases between. This CDR3 comprises 14 residues. Here the CDR3 DNA reads TGCGCCAGCAGCCAAGTTTCCAGGGTCTATGGCTACACCTTC. It is translated as CASSQVSRVYGYTF.

The table lists this clonotype with many counts. The rearrangement joins TRBV6-1 to TRBJ2-2; TRBD1 is a possible D gene (7 bases). The germline V gene has CDR1 MNHNS and CDR2 SASEGT. Trimming removed 10 bases from V and 6 bases from J, with 18 bases in between. CDR3 length: 14 residues. The chain's CDR3 is CATLASRGAGELFF. The CDR3 DNA follows: TGTGCCACCTTAGCCTCCAGGGGGGCCGGGGAGCTGTTTTTT.

This clonotype was seen ten or more times. The genes are TRBV20-1 and TRBJ2-4, with 10 bases fitting TRBD2. V trimming: 0 bases; J trimming: 3 bases; junction bases outside the gene matches: 5. Germline assignment: CDR1 DFQATT and CDR2 SNEGSKA (reference sequence). The length of the CDR3 is 16 residues. CDR3 amino acids: CSARDTSGKVKNIQYF. The DNA for the CDR3 is TGCAGTGCTAGAGATACTAGCGGGAAGGTCAAAAACATTCAGTACTTC.

As DNA, the CDR3 is TGCAGTGCTAGAGCTCAACAGGGGGTTGAGACCCAGTACTTC. This encodes CSARAQQGVETQYF. This rearrangement joins TRBV20-1 to TRBJ2-5, with 8 positions matching TRBD1. With V trimmed by 1 base and J by 5 bases, 6 bases remained unmatched. There are 14 residues in the CDR3. Germline CDR1 and CDR2: DFQATT and SNEGSKA (reference sequence).

This clonotype was seen repeatedly, ten times or more. The chain has TRBV9 and TRBJ1-1, with TRBD1 as a possible D gene (6 bases). The V and J ends lost 0 bases and 2 bases respectively, with 11 bases between them. CDR1 is SGDLS and CDR2 is YYNGEE in the germline V gene. The CDR3 has 15 residues. The CDR3 bases are TGTGCCAGCAGCGTAGTGGGAGGGGGTAACACTGAAGCTTTCTTT. Residues: CASSVVGGGNTEAFF.

This clonotype was picked up many times. This chain connects TRBV7-8 to TRBJ1-1; no definite D call. CDR3 length: 13 residues. V was trimmed by 2 bases and J by 8 bases, leaving 12 bases between them. The germline V gene has CDR1 SGHVS and CDR2 FQNEAQ. In DNA form, the CDR3 reads TGTGCCAGCAGCTTAAAAGTAGAGGCAGAAGCTTTCTTT. This sequence encodes CASSLKVEAEAFF. The entire variable domain, with the rest obtained from reference TRBV7-8 and TRBJ1-1, is as follows: GAGVSQSPRYKVAKRGQDVALRCDPISGHVSLFWYQQALGQGPEFLTYFQNEAQLDKSGLPSDRFFAERPEGSVSTLKIQRTQQEDSAVYLCASSLKVEAEAFFGQGTRLTVV.

This chain uses TRBV3-1 with TRBJ2-5; D may be TRBD2 (6 bases). The V and J ends lost 6 bases and 5 bases respectively, with 13 bases between them. The germline CDR1 and CDR2 sequences are LGHDT and YNNKEL (reference sequence). The CDR3 spans 13 residues. CDR3 sequence (DNA): TGTGCCAGCAGATCCGCGGCGGGGGAGACCCAGTACTTC. It codes for CASRSAAGETQYF.

The table lists this clonotype with many counts. V usage is TRBV12-3 or TRBV12-4 and J usage is TRBJ1-2, with D possibly matching TRBD1 (6 bases). CDR3 length: 15 amino acids. V lost 2 bases, J lost 8 bases, and 18 bases lay in between. The CDR3 region has the DNA TGTGCCAGCAGTTTAAAGGGCGCGGACAGATACGGCTACACCTTC. Its protein is CASSLKGADRYGYTF.

Many counts were recorded for this clonotype. The genes are TRBV11-2 and TRBJ2-7, with D perhaps matching TRBD1 (5 bases). Germline V gives CDR1 SGHAT, CDR2 FQNNGV. V gave up 4 bases and J gave up 6 bases, with 16 bases separating them. This CDR3 has 14 residues. CDR3: CASSWNPGRREQYF. Here the CDR3 DNA reads TGTGCCAGCAGCTGGAACCCAGGGCGCCGCGAGCAGTACTTC.

This clonotype was counted at least ten times. The chain carries TRBV10-2 and TRBJ1-1; 10 positions match TRBD1. The CDR3 is 14 amino acids. CDR1 WSHSY and CDR2 SAAADI come from the germline V gene. J gave up 5 bases and V 2 bases, and 2 bases lay outside the gene matches. The CDR3 spells CASSEGTGATEAFF. The DNA for the CDR3 is TGCGCCAGCAGTGAGGGGACAGGGGCGACTGAAGCTTTCTTT.

As regards this clonotype: This could be a read error, since a much larger clone is one nucleotide away. The CDR3 ends on some other residue instead of the conserved phenylalanine or tryptophan, so this is likely a read error. V is TRBV18 and J is TRBJ1-4; 7 bases map to TRBD1. J lost 6 bases, V lost 1 base, and 2 bases had no gene match. CDR3 length: 14 residues. The V gene's germline CDR1 is KGHSH and CDR2 LQKENI. The CDR3 is CASSPRQGDEKLFS. The CDR3 nucleotides are TGTGCCAGCTCACCACGACAGGGTGATGAAAAACTGTTTTCT.

This clonotype has at least ten counts. For the CDR3, the DNA is TGTGCCAGCAGCGTACAGGGGACAAAGACCCAGTACTTC. As protein: CASSVQGTKTQYF. This chain connects TRBV7-3 to TRBJ2-5; 7 bases are a match to TRBD1. Germline V CDR1 and CDR2: SGHTA, FQGTGA. The CDR3 is 13 amino acids. V shed 5 bases and J 6 bases; nucleotides not matched to a gene: 6.

The sample holds many counts of this clonotype. The gene calls are TRBV4-1 and TRBJ1-5, with unresolved D. The CDR3 loop spans 16 amino acids. The germline V gene encodes CDR1 MGHRA and CDR2 YSYEKL. Trimming removed 1 base at V and 0 bases at J, with 10 bases between. The CDR3 sequence is CASSQVGGNSNQPQHF. DNA for the CDR3: TGCGCCAGCAGCCAAGTTGGAGGGAATAGCAATCAGCCCCAGCATTTT.

This sequence joins TRBV6-9 and TRBJ2-5; perhaps TRBD2 as D (6 bases). CDR3 length: 14 residues. Germline V gene data show CDR1 as MNHGY and CDR2 as SVAAGI. Trimming took 1 base from V and 7 from J, leaving 13 bases between them. CDR3 loop: CASSYLDPGGTQYF. The CDR3, as DNA: TGTGCCAGCAGTTATTTAGACCCCGGGGGGACCCAGTACTTC.

This clonotype has ten or more counts. V gene TRBV6-1 combines with J gene TRBJ2-2; 11 nucleotides align to TRBD2. Germline trimming cut 6 bases from V and 7 bases from J; bases unmatched to any gene: 4. Germline V gene data show CDR1 as MNHNS and CDR2 as SASEGT. The CDR3 runs to 14 residues. The CDR3 is CASRTSGIVGELFF. The CDR3 bases are TGTGCCAGCAGGACTAGCGGGATTGTCGGGGAGCTGTTTTTT.

The table lists this clonotype with many counts. V is TRBV25-1 and J is TRBJ1-1; no clear D. V was shortened by 4 bases and J by 1 base, with 34 bases between the two germline ends. CDR1 and CDR2 from the germline V gene are MGHDK and SYGVNS. The CDR3 is 22 amino acids. This chain's CDR3 is CASSAEPPSGQATRLKNTEAFF. The DNA for the CDR3 is TGTGCCAGCAGTGCCGAGCCACCCTCAGGCCAGGCGACCCGCCTGAAGAACACTGAAGCTTTCTTT.

This clonotype showed up many times. The rearrangement joins TRBV5-1 to TRBJ2-7; 8 bases agree with TRBD2. Germline CDR1 is SGHRS and CDR2 is YFSETQ. The trim removed 5 bases at V and 2 bases at J, leaving 6 bases unmatched. CDR3 length: 14 amino acids. The CDR3 nucleotides read TGCGCCAGCAGGTCGGTAGCGGGAACCTACGAGCAGTACTTC. Translation gives CASRSVAGTYEQYF.

V and J are TRBV4-2 and TRBJ2-6; D remains unclear. Germline-derived CDR1 and CDR2 are LGHNA and YNFKEQ. The CDR3 length is 18 residues. The germline V and J ends were trimmed by 1 base and 0 bases, with 13 bases remaining between them. The CDR3 loop reads CASSQVQIRRSGANVLTF. In DNA, the CDR3 is TGTGCCAGCAGCCAAGTGCAGATCCGCCGCTCTGGGGCCAACGTCCTGACTTTC.

Written as DNA, the CDR3 is TGCGCCAGCAGCTTGGAAGCGCGAACCTACGAGCAGTACTTC. Translating it yields CASSLEARTYEQYF. The rearrangement joins TRBV5-1 to TRBJ2-7, with D uncertain. Germline lookup yields CDR1 SGHRS and CDR2 YFSETQ. The CDR3 is 14 residues long. Trimming pared 0 bases from V and 2 bases from J, leaving 9 bases between.

This clonotype was seen ten or more times. The chain uses TRBV12-5 and TRBJ2-5, with D possibly being TRBD1 or TRBD2 (5 bases each). Per germline, CDR1 LGHNT and CDR2 FRNRAP. This CDR3 contains 12 residues. CDR3 nucleotides: TGTGCGAGTTGGGACCCGCAAGAGACCCAGTACTTC. It yields the protein CASWDPQETQYF.

At least ten counts were recorded for this clonotype. The J gene is TRBJ2-7, the V gene TRBV12-3 or TRBV12-4; possible D gene TRBD2, 5 bases. V lost 7 bases to trimming and J lost 2 bases, with 15 bases between them. The CDR3 sequence is 14 residues long. CDR3 nucleotides: TGTGCCAGCATCCAAAGCGACGGGGCCTACGAGCAGTACTTC. Protein: CASIQSDGAYEQYF.

This clonotype was counted many times. This chain connects TRBV5-1 to TRBJ2-4, with a possible D match to TRBD2 (6 bases). The V end lost 4 bases, the J end lost 0 bases, and 20 bases lay between the germline ends. The CDR3 extends over 18 amino acids. The V gene's germline CDR1 is SGHRS and CDR2 YFSETQ. CDR3 DNA: TGCGCCAGCAGCCCCTCCTTGGGGGAGGCCATAGCCAAAAACATTCAGTACTTC. It encodes CASSPSLGEAIAKNIQYF.

This chain connects TRBV24-1 to TRBJ1-1; D is undetermined. The CDR3 extends over 13 amino acids. The germline V gene encodes CDR1 KGHDR and CDR2 SFDVKD. V was cut by 1 base and J by 3 bases, with 5 bases left in between. The CDR3 here is CATSDFPHTEAFF. The CDR3 coding sequence is TGTGCCACCAGTGATTTTCCCCACACTGAAGCTTTCTTT.

This clonotype was picked up many times. The V call is TRBV24-1, the J call TRBJ2-2, with no clear D. CDR1 KGHDR and CDR2 SFDVKD come from the germline V gene. CDR3 length: 16 residues. V was pared by 4 bases and J by 2 bases, with 13 bases between. As DNA, the CDR3 is TGTGCCACCAGTGAGGAAGTGGGCGGTAACACCGGGGAGCTGTTTTTT. Translating it yields CATSEEVGGNTGELFF.